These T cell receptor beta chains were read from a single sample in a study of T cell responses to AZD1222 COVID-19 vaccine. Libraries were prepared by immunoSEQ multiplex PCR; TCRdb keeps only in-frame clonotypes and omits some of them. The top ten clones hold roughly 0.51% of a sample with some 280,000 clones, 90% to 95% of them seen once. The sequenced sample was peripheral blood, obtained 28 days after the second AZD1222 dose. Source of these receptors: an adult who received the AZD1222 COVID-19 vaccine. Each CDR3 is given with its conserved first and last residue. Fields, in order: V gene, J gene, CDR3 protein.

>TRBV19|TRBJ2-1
CASSARGARGPLDEQFF
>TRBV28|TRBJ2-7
CASGSTSKQYF
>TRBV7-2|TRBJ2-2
CASRPGGTGELFF
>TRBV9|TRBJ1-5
CASSVAGDQPQHF
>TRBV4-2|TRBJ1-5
CASSQDTGRNQPQHF
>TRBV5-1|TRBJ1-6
CASSFFSGTGGSPLHF
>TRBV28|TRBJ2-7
CASSRTSGKVYEQYF
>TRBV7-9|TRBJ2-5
CASSLAGVRETQYF
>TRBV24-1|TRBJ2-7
CATRRAGRTTYEQYF
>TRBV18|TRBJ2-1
CASSPPPRGSYNEQFF
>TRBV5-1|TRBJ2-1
CASSFTSGSNEQFF
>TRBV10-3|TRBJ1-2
CAISGRDRAMNYGYTF
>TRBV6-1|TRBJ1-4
CASSEDNMEKLFF
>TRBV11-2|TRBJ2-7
CASRTGTGSYEQYF
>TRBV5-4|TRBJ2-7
CASSLPDRLYEQYF
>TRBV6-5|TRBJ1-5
CASRTNREEQPQHF
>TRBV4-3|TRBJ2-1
CASSRKSGTSGGTYNEQFF
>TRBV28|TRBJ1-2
CASSTSGGPNYGYTF
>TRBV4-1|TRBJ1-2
CASSQQGYGYTF
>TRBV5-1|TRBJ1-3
CASSPGTDGNTIYF